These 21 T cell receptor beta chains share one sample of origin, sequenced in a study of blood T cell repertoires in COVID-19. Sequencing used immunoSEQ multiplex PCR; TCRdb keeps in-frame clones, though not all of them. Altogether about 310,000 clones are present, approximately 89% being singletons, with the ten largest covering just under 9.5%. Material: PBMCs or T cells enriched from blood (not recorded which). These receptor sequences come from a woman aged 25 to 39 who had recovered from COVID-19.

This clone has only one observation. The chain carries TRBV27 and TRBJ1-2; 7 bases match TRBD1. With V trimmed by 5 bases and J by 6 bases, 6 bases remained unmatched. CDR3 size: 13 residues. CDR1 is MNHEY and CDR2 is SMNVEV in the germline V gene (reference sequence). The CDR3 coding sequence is TGTGCCAGCAGTCAGGGACAGTCGGATGGCTACACCTTC. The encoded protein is CASSQGQSDGYTF.

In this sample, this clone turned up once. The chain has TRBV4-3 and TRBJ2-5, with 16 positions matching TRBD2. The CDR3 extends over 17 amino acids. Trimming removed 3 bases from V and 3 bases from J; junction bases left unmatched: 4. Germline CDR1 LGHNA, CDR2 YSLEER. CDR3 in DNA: TGCGCCAGCAGCCAGGGACTAGCGGGAGGGCCAGAAGAGACCCAGTACTTC. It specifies CASSQGLAGGPEETQYF.

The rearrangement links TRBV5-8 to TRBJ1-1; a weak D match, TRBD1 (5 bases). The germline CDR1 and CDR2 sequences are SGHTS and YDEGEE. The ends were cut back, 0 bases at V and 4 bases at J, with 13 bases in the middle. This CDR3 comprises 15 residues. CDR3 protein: CASSLGRGTSTEAFF. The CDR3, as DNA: TGTGCCAGCAGCTTGGGACGCGGGACCAGCACTGAAGCTTTCTTT. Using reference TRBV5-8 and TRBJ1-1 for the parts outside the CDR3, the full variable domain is EAGVTQSPTHLIKTRGQQATLRCSPISGHTSVYWYQQALGLGLQFLLWYDEGEERNRGNFPPRFSGRQFPNYSSELNVNALELEDSALYLCASSLGRGTSTEAFFGQGTRLTVV.

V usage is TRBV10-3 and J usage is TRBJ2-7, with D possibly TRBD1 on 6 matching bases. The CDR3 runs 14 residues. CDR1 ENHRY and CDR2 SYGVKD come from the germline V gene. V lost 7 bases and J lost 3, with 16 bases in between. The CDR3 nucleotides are TGTGCCATCAAAAAGAGCAGGGACAACTACGAGCAGTACTTC. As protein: CAIKKSRDNYEQYF.

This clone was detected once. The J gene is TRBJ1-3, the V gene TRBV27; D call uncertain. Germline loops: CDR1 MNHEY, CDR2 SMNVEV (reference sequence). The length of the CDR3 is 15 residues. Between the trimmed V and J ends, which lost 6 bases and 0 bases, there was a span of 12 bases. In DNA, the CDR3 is TGTGCCAGCAGCCCGACCCGGAGCTCTGGAAACACCATATATTTT. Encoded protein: CASSPTRSSGNTIYF.

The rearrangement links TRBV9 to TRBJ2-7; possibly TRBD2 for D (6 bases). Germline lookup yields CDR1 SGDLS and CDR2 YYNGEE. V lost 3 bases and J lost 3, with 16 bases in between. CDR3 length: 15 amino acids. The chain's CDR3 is CASSGGPGEVYEQYF. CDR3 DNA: TGTGCCAGCAGCGGGGGTCCGGGAGAGGTCTACGAGCAGTACTTC.

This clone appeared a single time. CDR3 in DNA: TGTGCCTGGAGGACCGGGACTTCCTCTAGCACAGATACGCAGTATTTT. Its translation: CAWRTGTSSSTDTQYF. The chain recombines TRBV30 with TRBJ2-3; D is possibly TRBD2 (6 bases). This CDR3 region has 16 residues. Germline V gene data show CDR1 as GTSNPN and CDR2 as SVGIG (reference sequence). The V end lost 3 bases, the J end lost 0 bases, and 16 bases lay between the germline ends.

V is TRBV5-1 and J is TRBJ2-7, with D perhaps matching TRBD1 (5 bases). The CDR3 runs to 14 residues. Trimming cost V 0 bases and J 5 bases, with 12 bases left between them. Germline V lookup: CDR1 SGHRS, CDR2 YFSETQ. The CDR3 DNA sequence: TGCGCCAGCAGCTTGGAAGGGGTTGAGGACGAGCAGTACTTC. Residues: CASSLEGVEDEQYF.

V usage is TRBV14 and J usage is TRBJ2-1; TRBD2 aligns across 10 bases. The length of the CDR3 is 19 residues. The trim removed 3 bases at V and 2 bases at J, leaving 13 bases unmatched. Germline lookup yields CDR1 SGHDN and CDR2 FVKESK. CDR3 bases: TGTGCCAGCAGCCACCCCTGGGCTAGCGGGAGTCTGACCTACAATGAGCAGTTCTTC. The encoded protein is CASSHPWASGSLTYNEQFF.

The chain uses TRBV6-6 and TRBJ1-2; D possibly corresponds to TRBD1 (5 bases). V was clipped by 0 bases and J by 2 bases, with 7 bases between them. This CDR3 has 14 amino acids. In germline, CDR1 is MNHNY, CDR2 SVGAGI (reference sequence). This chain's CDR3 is CASSYSSGNYGYTF. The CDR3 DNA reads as TGTGCCAGCAGTTACTCCTCAGGGAACTATGGCTACACCTTC.

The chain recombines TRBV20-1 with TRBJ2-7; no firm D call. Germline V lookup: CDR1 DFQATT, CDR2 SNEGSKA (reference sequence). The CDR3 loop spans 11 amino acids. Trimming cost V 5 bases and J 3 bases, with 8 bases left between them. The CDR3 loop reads CSALRSYEQYF. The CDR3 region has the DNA TGCAGTGCTCTGCGGAGCTACGAGCAGTACTTC.

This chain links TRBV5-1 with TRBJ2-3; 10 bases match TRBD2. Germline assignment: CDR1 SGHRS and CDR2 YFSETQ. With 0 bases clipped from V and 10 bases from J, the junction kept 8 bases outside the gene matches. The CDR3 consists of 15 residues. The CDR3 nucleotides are TGCGCCAGCAGCTTGGGGAGGCTAGCGGGAGAGGCGCAGTATTTT. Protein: CASSLGRLAGEAQYF. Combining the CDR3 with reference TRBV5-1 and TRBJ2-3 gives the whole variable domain KAGVTQTPRYLIKTRGQQVTLSCSPISGHRSVSWYQQTPGQGLQFLFEYFSETQRNKGNFPGRFSGRQFSNSRSEMNVSTLELGDSALYLCASSLGRLAGEAQYFGPGTRLTVL.

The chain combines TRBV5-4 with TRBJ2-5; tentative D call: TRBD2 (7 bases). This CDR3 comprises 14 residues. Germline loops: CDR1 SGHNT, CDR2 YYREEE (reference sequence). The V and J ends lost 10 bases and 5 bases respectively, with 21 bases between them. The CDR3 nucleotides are TGTGCCTTTGGGGGCGGGAGTAGGGAGGAGACCCAGTACTTC. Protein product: CAFGGGSREETQYF.

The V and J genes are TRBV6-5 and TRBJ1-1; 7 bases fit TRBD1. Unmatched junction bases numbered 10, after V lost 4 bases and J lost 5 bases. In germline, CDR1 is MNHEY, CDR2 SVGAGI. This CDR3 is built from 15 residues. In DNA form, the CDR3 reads TGTGCCAGCAGTTTATACAGGGGCGCGAGTACTGAAGCTTTCTTT. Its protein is CASSLYRGASTEAFF.

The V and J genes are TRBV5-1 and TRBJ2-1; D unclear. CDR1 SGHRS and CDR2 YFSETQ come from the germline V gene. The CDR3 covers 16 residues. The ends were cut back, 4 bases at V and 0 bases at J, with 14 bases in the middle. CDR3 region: CASSPRLPASYNEQFF. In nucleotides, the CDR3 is TGCGCCAGCAGCCCAAGACTCCCGGCCTCCTACAATGAGCAGTTCTTC.

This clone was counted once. The CDR3 is CASSSRGNPSTDTQYF. DNA of the CDR3: TGTGCCAGCAGCTCCCGTGGCAACCCTAGCACAGATACGCAGTATTTT. This chain links TRBV7-9 with TRBJ2-3; D remains ambiguous. The CDR3 extends over 16 amino acids. CDR1 SEHNR and CDR2 FQNEAQ come from the germline V gene (reference sequence). Trimming cost V 4 bases and J 0 bases, with 14 bases left between them.

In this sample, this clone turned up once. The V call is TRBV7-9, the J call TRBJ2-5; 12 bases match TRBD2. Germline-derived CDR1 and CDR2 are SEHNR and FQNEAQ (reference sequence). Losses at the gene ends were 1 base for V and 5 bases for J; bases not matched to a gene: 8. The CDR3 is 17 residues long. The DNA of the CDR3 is TGTGCCAGCAGCTTAGTATCTAGCGGGAGGGCCGGGGAGACCCAGTACTTC. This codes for CASSLVSSGRAGETQYF.

As DNA, the CDR3 is TGTGCCAGCAGCCAAGACCCCCTAGCGGGAGTATTAGATACGCAGTATTTT. Protein: CASSQDPLAGVLDTQYF. The chain recombines TRBV3-1 (or the pseudogene TRBV3-2) with TRBJ2-3, with 10 positions matching TRBD2. With 0 bases clipped from V and 5 bases from J, the junction kept 8 bases outside the gene matches. This CDR3 is 17 amino acids long. The germline V gene has CDR1 LGHDT and CDR2 YNNKEL (reference sequence).

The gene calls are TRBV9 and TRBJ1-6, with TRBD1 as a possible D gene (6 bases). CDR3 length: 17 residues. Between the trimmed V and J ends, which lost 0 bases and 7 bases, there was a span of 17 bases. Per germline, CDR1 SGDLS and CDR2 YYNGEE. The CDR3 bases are TGTGCCAGCAGCGTAGGAATGGGTTACAGGGAGAATTCACCCCTCCACTTT. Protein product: CASSVGMGYRENSPLHF.

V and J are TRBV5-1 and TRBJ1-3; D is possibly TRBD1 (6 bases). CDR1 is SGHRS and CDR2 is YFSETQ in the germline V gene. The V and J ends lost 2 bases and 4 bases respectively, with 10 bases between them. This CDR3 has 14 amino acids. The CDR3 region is CASSLTGLGNTIYF. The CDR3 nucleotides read TGCGCCAGCAGCTTAACAGGGTTGGGAAACACCATATATTTT.

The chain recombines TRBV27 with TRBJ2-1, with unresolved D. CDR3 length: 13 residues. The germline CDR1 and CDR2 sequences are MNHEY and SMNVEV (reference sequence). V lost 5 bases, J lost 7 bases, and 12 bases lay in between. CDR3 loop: CASSLILGNEQFF. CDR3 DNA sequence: TGTGCCAGCAGTCTTATTCTAGGAAATGAGCAGTTCTTC.